One TCR beta chain is described in this entry. The sample comes from a study of blood T cell repertoires in COVID-19. Study context: Samples came from the United States, Italy and Spain, spanning acute and convalescent COVID-19. Sample material is recorded as cDNA or gDNA derived from T cells, B-cell-depleted T cells, or PBMCs.

This CDR3 has 15 residues. Germline CDR1 reads LGHDT; CDR2 reads YNNKEL (reference sequence). Deletions cut 5 bases from V and 5 bases from J, with 16 bases between. Authors' methods: It was from reference gene primer amplification that nucleated cell counts were estimated. The data were produced by immunoSEQ multiplex PCR, yet TCRdb's version contains in-frame clones alone and is incomplete. That table is the source of V, J and clone size, and D and trimming were worked out from the DNA. The sample shows 100,000 or so clones, 80% to 95% of them seen only once. The chain links TRBV3-1 (or the pseudogene TRBV3-2) to TRBJ2-1; tentatively, D is TRBD1 (5 bases). This TCR came from a man between 65 and 85 years old with acute or convalescent COVID-19. Material: peripheral blood. The DNA of the CDR3 is TGTGCCAGCAGCGTAGGGCAGGGATTTAACAATGAGCAGTTCTTC. It translates to CASSVGQGFNNEQFF.